The TCR beta chain under discussion was sequenced for a study of blood T cells in healthy people across ages. At the level of the study: About one barcoded beta molecule was captured per two T cells (by template switching). General study results and limits: There were more naive CD4+ cells and higher diversity in long-lived donors than in aged donors.

Through a sample-barcoded 5' primer and a J-beta primer mix, a second PCR was run for about 6 to 11 cycles. A template-switch adaptor containing 12 random nucleotides labeled each cDNA molecule. TCRdb re-analysed the 5' RACE reads in MiXCR, keeping a single row per CDR3 protein. The sample consists of 1.2 million to 1.5 million distinct CDR3 sequences, about 40% of them appearing once. This CDR3 has 16 amino acids. As regards this clonotype: No antigen is known for it.

In terms of origin and age, donors were healthy Caucasian individuals from Russia aged 6 to 90. Material for sequencing was blood. This clonotype was sampled from a woman between 18 and 29 years old in good health. The rearrangement links TRBV21-1 to TRBJ1-6. TRBV21-1 is a pseudogene. CDR3 coding DNA: TGTGCCAGCCAACCATACGGAGGTGTCTATAATTCACCCCTCCACTTT. This codes for CASQPYGGVYNSPLHF.